This T cell receptor (beta chain) was sequenced during a study of shared clonotypes between healthy human individuals. Study information: CD4 naive cells filled three plates per donor, CD4 memory three, CD8 naive two and CD8 memory one.

For this clone: The sample carries other DNA sequences with the same CDR3.

Profiled with immunoSEQ multiplex PCR; TCRdb holds only in-frame clones, not every one. The sample includes about 1 million clones, approximately 72% of them seen just once. Germline V CDR1 and CDR2: KGHSH, LQKENI. With 2 bases removed from V and 6 bases from J, the gap between germline ends came to 9 bases. The CDR3 runs to 13 residues. The clonotype originates from a man between 18 and 35 years old in good health. The V gene is TRBV18, the J gene TRBJ2-3; no clear D gene. The sequenced sample was memory CD4+ T cells sorted from blood. Subset indicated: CD45RA-negative fraction. The CDR3 protein is CASSPRRGDTQYF. CDR3 bases: TGTGCCAGCTCACCAAGGCGCGGTGATACGCAGTATTTT.